These T cell receptor beta chains were read from a single sample in a study of CD8+ T cells in alopecia areata. This table comes from immunoSEQ multiplex PCR, and its TCRdb copy is limited to in-frame clones, with some not included. The sample lists about 160,000 clones, just over 65% occurring once. Material: CD4+ T cells sorted from blood, obtained at week 4, from a patient treated with tofacitinib. The receptors come from a human donor with alopecia areata. The CDR3 runs from the conserved cysteine through the conserved F or W. D genes are given only for firm matches. Clone sizes are given selectively: once, few, many, or a class where the clone is expanded.

v_gene	d_gene	abundance	j_gene	CDR3nt	CDR3aa
TRBV30	-	-	TRBJ2-1	TGTGCCTGGACGGACACCTACAATGAGCAGTTCTTC	CAWTDTYNEQFF
TRBV6-5	-	-	TRBJ2-5	TGTGCCAGCAGTACCGACTTAGGCCCGGAGACCCAGTACTTC	CASSTDLGPETQYF
TRBV4-2	TRBD1	-	TRBJ1-1	TGTGCCAGCAGCCGGCATCCCCCCGGACAGGGGGTTTTGAACACTGAAGCTTTCTTT	CASSRHPPGQGVLNTEAFF
TRBV30	-	-	TRBJ1-1	TGTGCCTGGAGAGGGGCAGCGATGAACACTGAAGCTTTCTTT	CAWRGAAMNTEAFF
TRBV7-9	-	few	TRBJ1-1	TGTGCCAGCAGCAAAGGGGACACTCACCCACCATTT	CASSKGDTHPPF
TRBV27	-	-	TRBJ1-6	TGTGCCAGCAGAATGTCGGGGCAGTATAATTCACCCCTCCACTTT	CASRMSGQYNSPLHF
TRBV14	-	few	TRBJ1-5	TGTGCCAGCAGCCAAGATCTTAATCAGCCCCAGCATTTT	CASSQDLNQPQHF
TRBV29-1	-	-	TRBJ2-3	TGCAGCGTCCCCCCGGGGGGCGGAAGCACAGATACGCAGTATTTT	CSVPPGGGSTDTQYF
TRBV5-1	-	-	TRBJ2-5	TGCGCCAGCAGCTTGGCTCCCGGGCAGGAGACCCAGTACTTC	CASSLAPGQETQYF
TRBV29-1	-	-	TRBJ1-3	TGCAGCGCCTATCGGACATCGGACACCATATATTTT	CSAYRTSDTIYF
TRBV6-5	-	-	TRBJ1-5	TGTGCCAGCAGTTACCAACAGGGTAATCAGCCCCAGCATTTT	CASSYQQGNQPQHF
TRBV10-3	-	-	TRBJ2-7	TGTGCCATCAGTGAGGATGGGGTGGAGCAGTACTTC	CAISEDGVEQYF
TRBV9	-	-	TRBJ1-2	TGTGCCAGCAGCCCGGGCCCGAACTATGGCTACACCTTC	CASSPGPNYGYTF
TRBV25-1	-	-	TRBJ2-2	TGTGCCAGCCGGCAGGGTTTCGGAAACACCGGGGAGCTGTTTTTT	CASRQGFGNTGELFF
TRBV30	-	-	TRBJ1-1	TGTGCCTGGACCCTTAAGGGAGGGAACACTGAAGCTTTCTTT	CAWTLKGGNTEAFF
TRBV7-2	-	-	TRBJ1-1	TGTGCCAGCAGCTTAAGAAGAGGTACTGAAGCTTTCTTT	CASSLRRGTEAFF
TRBV19	TRBD1	-	TRBJ1-1	TGTGCCAGTGGGACAGGGGCCCGGACTGAAGCTTTCTTT	CASGTGARTEAFF
TRBV6-6	TRBD1	-	TRBJ1-5	TGTGCCAGCAACGGACAGGGTCCCCAGCATTTT	CASNGQGPQHF
TRBV5-4	-	-	TRBJ2-3	TGTGCCAGCAGCTCGGCCCTCAGCCTGGCGCAGTATTTT	CASSSALSLAQYF
TRBV7-3	-	-	TRBJ2-7	TGTGCCAGCAGCCCTTATATCGAGCAGTACTTC	CASSPYIEQYF
TRBV9	-	-	TRBJ2-1	TGTGCCAGCAGCGTAGTCACGGGGAATGAGCAGTTCTTC	CASSVVTGNEQFF
TRBV27	-	-	TRBJ2-2	TGTGCCAGCAGTCCCCACGGCCGCGGGGACACCGGGGAGCTGTTTTTT	CASSPHGRGDTGELFF
TRBV29-1	TRBD2	-	TRBJ2-3	TGCAGCCTCCGAGGGAGCGGGGGGACCGATACGCAGTATTTT	CSLRGSGGTDTQYF
TRBV13	-	few	TRBJ2-1	TGTGCCAGCAGCTTTAGTAGTGAGCAGTTCTTC	CASSFSSEQFF
TRBV2	TRBD2	-	TRBJ2-5	TGTGCCAGCAGCCGTAGCGGGGCAGGGGAGACCCAGTACTTC	CASSRSGAGETQYF
TRBV7-9	-	-	TRBJ1-1	TGTGCCAGCAGCTCTCTCTGGGGGTCGAACACTGAAGCTTTCTTT	CASSSLWGSNTEAFF
TRBV6-1	-	once	TRBJ2-5	TGTGCCAGCAGCCAACCAGGGTCAGGGGAGACCCAGTACTTC	CASSQPGSGETQYF
TRBV10-3	-	few	TRBJ1-1	TGTGCCACCCAGGGTAACACTGAAGCTTTCTTT	CATQGNTEAFF
TRBV29-1	TRBD2	-	TRBJ2-3	TGCAGCGTTGAAAGCGGGGGGCGGGTGCGGACGCAGTATTTT	CSVESGGRVRTQYF
TRBV4-2	-	-	TRBJ1-4	TGTGCCAGCAGCCATGACCGGGACGCCGGGAATGAAAAACTGTTTTTT	CASSHDRDAGNEKLFF
TRBV5-4	-	-	TRBJ1-1	TGTGCCAGCAGCTTAGGCACTGAAGCTTTCTTT	CASSLGTEAFF
TRBV29-1	TRBD2	-	TRBJ2-5	TGCAGCGTTGCCCTAGCGGGGGGGCGGTTGGAGACCCAGTACTTC	CSVALAGGRLETQYF
TRBV27	TRBD1	-	TRBJ1-6	TGTGCCAGCAGAACCGACAGGGCGGATAATTCACCCCTCCACTTT	CASRTDRADNSPLHF
TRBV30	TRBD1	-	TRBJ1-1	TGTGCCTGGAGCAGACAGGGGGACACTGAAGCTTTCTTT	CAWSRQGDTEAFF
TRBV25-1	TRBD1	-	TRBJ1-1	TGTGCCAGCAGGAACAGGGGCCTGGGCACTGAAGCTTTCTTT	CASRNRGLGTEAFF
TRBV29-1	TRBD1	-	TRBJ1-4	TGCAGCGTCGGGACAGGGGTCGAAAAACTGTTTTTT	CSVGTGVEKLFF
TRBV15	TRBD2	-	TRBJ2-1	TGTGCCACCAGCAGAAACCTAGCGGGGGGGTACAATGAGCAGTTCTTC	CATSRNLAGGYNEQFF
TRBV19	-	-	TRBJ1-5	TGTGCCAGTAGTACACAGGGACGCAATCAGCCCCAGCATTTT	CASSTQGRNQPQHF
TRBV6-5	TRBD2	once	TRBJ2-1	TGTGCCAGCAGGAGGAGAGCGGGGTCCTACAATGAGCAGTTCTTC	CASRRRAGSYNEQFF
TRBV10-1	TRBD1	few	TRBJ1-1	TGCGCCAGCAGTGACCCCGGGACAGGATGGACTGAAGCTTTCTTT	CASSDPGTGWTEAFF
TRBV7-2	-	-	TRBJ2-7	TGTGCCAGCAGCTTACGACAGGACTACGAGCAGTACTTC	CASSLRQDYEQYF
TRBV2	-	few	TRBJ2-5	TGTGCCAGCAGTGTTAACAGTTGGGAGACCCAGTACTTC	CASSVNSWETQYF